The 8 T cell receptor beta chains in this list originate from one sample, sequenced in a study of persistence of HIV-infected CD4 T cells. The libraries were made with immunoSEQ version 4 in survey mode. Profiling relied on immunoSEQ multiplex PCR, and the TCRdb table lists in-frame clones only, not all of them. This sample yields 64,000 or so clones, of which roughly 75% are seen a single time; under 2% belongs to the top ten. These receptors are not linked to any known antigen. An overlapping HIV-1 Gag peptide pool stimulated these cells at about 1 ug/peptide/mL. CD40L/CD69 double-negative CD45RO-high memory CD4+ T cells were collected. The specimen was CD4+ T cells sorted from PBMCs after approximately 20-hour stimulation, collected from a patient who received antiretroviral therapy. These receptors were obtained from an adult man with HIV who was CMV-seropositive.

CDR3 bases: TGTGCCAGCAGTGAAGCGCTTCGGGGGGGACAGGCTTTCTTT. It is translated as CASSEALRGGQAFF. The chain uses TRBV2 and TRBJ1-1; 7 positions agree with TRBD1. The CDR3 spans 14 residues. J was trimmed by 11 bases and V by 0 bases; bases with no gene match: 9. Germline V gives CDR1 SNHLY, CDR2 FYNNEI.

The chain uses TRBV5-8 and TRBJ2-4; a weak D match, TRBD1 (5 bases). V was cut by 0 bases and J by 7 bases, with 17 bases left in between. The CDR3 sequence is 16 residues long. CDR1 SGHTS and CDR2 YDEGEE come from the germline V gene. CDR3 DNA sequence: TGTGCCAGCAGCTTGGATTTGACTTTTAAGGGGAACATTCAGTACTTC. Encoded protein: CASSLDLTFKGNIQYF.

The chain employs TRBV27 and TRBJ1-5; 8 positions agree with TRBD1. This CDR3 has 19 amino acids. Germline V gene data show CDR1 as MNHEY and CDR2 as SMNVEV (reference sequence). V shed 4 bases, J shed 0 bases, and the junction held 14 bases outside the gene matches. The CDR3 nucleotides read TGTGCCAGCAGTTCGACAGGGGCCCGGGCGGCTTATAGCAATCAGCCCCAGCATTTT. Residues: CASSSTGARAAYSNQPQHF.

J is TRBJ2-2 and V is TRBV29-1; 9 nucleotides agree with TRBD1. The CDR3 runs 15 residues. The trim removed 3 bases at V and 4 bases at J, leaving 6 bases unmatched. Germline CDR1 is SQVTM and CDR2 is ANQGSEA. The DNA of the CDR3 is TGCAGCGTTGATTTAGGGACAGGGTCCACCGGGGAGCTGTTTTTT. Its translation is CSVDLGTGSTGELFF.

This rearrangement joins TRBV7-9 to TRBJ2-3; TRBD1 is a possible D gene (5 bases). The CDR3 has 12 amino acids. Germline V gene data show CDR1 as SEHNR and CDR2 as FQNEAQ (reference sequence). The germline V and J ends were trimmed by 6 bases and 10 bases, with 14 bases remaining between them. The CDR3 loop reads CASRGQSGAQYF. CDR3 nucleotides: TGTGCCAGCAGGGGGCAGAGTGGGGCGCAGTATTTT.

The V and J genes are TRBV7-8 and TRBJ1-1; no clear D gene. The V end was cut by 3 bases, the J end by 1 base, with 6 bases between. The CDR3 length is 13 residues. The germline V gene has CDR1 SGHVS and CDR2 FQNEAQ. CDR3 DNA sequence: TGTGCCAGCAGCTTGATGACGAACACTGAAGCTTTCTTT. This translates into CASSLMTNTEAFF.

The chain uses TRBV7-8 and TRBJ2-3, with 8 bases matching TRBD2. CDR1 SGHVS and CDR2 FQNEAQ come from the germline V gene. V dropped 4 bases and J dropped 0; count of bases not matched to a gene: 6. The CDR3 sequence is 16 residues long. The CDR3 spells CASSSSGGPSTDTQYF. CDR3 DNA: TGTGCCAGCAGCTCCAGCGGGGGCCCTAGCACAGATACGCAGTATTTT.

CDR3: CASSPQGYSTDTQYF. The DNA for the CDR3 is TGTGCCAGCAGCCCACAGGGTTATAGCACAGATACGCAGTATTTT. The chain has TRBV7-2 and TRBJ2-3; tentatively, D is TRBD1 (6 bases). V gave up 5 bases and J gave up 0 bases, with 12 bases separating them. The CDR3 length is 15 residues. CDR1 and CDR2 (germline): SGHTA, FQGNSA.